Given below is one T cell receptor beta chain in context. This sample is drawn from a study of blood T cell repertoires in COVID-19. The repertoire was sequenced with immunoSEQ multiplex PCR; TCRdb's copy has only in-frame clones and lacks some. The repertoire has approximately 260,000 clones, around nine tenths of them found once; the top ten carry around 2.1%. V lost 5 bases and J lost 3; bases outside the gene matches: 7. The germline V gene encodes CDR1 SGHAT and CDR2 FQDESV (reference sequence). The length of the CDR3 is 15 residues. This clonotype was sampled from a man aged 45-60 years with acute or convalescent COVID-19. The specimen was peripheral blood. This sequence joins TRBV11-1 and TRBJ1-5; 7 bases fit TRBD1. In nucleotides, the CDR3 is TGTGCCAGCAGCAAACCTACAGGGGTCAATCAGCCCCAGCATTTT. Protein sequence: CASSKPTGVNQPQHF.